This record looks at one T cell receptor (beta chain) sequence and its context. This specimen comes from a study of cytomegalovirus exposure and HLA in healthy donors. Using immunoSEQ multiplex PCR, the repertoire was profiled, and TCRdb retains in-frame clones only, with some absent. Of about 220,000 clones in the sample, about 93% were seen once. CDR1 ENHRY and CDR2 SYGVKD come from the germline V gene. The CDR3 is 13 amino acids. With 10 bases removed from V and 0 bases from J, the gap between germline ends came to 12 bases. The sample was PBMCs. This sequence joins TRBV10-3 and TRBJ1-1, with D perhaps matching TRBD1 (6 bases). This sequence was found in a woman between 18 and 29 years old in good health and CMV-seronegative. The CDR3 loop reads CATLDRMNTEAFF. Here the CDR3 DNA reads TGTGCCACCCTGGACAGAATGAACACTGAAGCTTTCTTT.